The clone carrying this TCR beta chain was counted between two and nine times. Its matching antigen is unknown. The entry originates in a study of T cells after yellow fever vaccination. TCRdb ran MiXCR on the 5' RACE reads and lists one entry per CDR3 protein. The repertoire holds about 340,000 distinct CDR3 sequences, with 9.5% to 15% as singletons. CDR1 and CDR2 from the germline V gene are MNHEY and SVGAGI. Trimming removed 6 bases from V and 6 bases from J, with 12 bases in between. The CDR3 totals 14 residues. Study-wide findings and caveats: Overlap between CD4 and CD8 compartments was detected for a small share of clonotypes. Peak timing came faster in the weaker secondary response, day 5 versus 15. Abundant clonotypes from the bulk population could get into FACS-sorted repertoires as contaminants.

The chain combines TRBV6-5 with TRBJ1-6, with D possibly TRBD1 on 6 matching bases. This TCR came from a man aged 18 to 30 who received the YFV17D yellow fever vaccine. Material: CD4+ T cells sorted from PBMCs, obtained 15 days after the yellow fever booster vaccination. The CDR3 spells CASRKGGSNSPLHF. Here the CDR3 DNA reads TGTGCCAGCAGAAAGGGGGGAAGTAATTCACCCCTCCACTTT.